The 16 T cell receptor beta chains presented below share a single source sample, sequenced in a study of cytomegalovirus exposure and HLA in healthy donors. Amplification used 60 Vbeta primers and 13 Jbeta primers. Clones were sequenced by immunoSEQ multiplex PCR, and TCRdb holds only the in-frame ones, with some missing. The sample lists roughly 190,000 clones; around 79% were seen once. Material: PBMCs. The origin of the receptors is a woman aged 45-59 years in good health and CMV-seronegative.

V is TRBV5-4 and J is TRBJ2-7; D is possibly TRBD2 (6 bases). V was trimmed by 0 bases and J by 2 bases, leaving 15 bases between them. Germline V gives CDR1 SGHNT, CDR2 YYREEE (reference sequence). The CDR3 loop spans 16 amino acids. CDR3 amino acids: CASSLGLGAGAYEQYF. In DNA, the CDR3 is TGTGCCAGCAGCTTGGGTCTGGGAGCGGGCGCCTACGAGCAGTACTTC. The full variable domain, in which reference TRBV5-4 and TRBJ2-7 provide the parts outside the CDR3, is ETGVTQSPTHLIKTRGQQVTLRCSSQSGHNTVSWYQQALGQGPQFIFQYYREEENGRGNFPPRFSGLQFPNYSSELNVNALELDDSALYLCASSLGLGAGAYEQYFGPGTRLTVT.

This clone was picked up a small number of times. The V and J genes are TRBV9 and TRBJ1-1; D call uncertain. V dropped 3 bases and J dropped 10 bases, with 19 bases sitting between them. This CDR3 region has 14 residues. CDR1 and CDR2 from the germline V gene are SGDLS and YYNGEE. This chain's CDR3 is CASSASLPSRRAFF. The DNA for the CDR3 is TGTGCCAGCAGCGCAAGCCTTCCCTCTAGACGAGCTTTCTTT.

This clone was observed a few times. The V gene is TRBV4-2, the J gene TRBJ2-3, with TRBD2 matching 16 bases. With V trimmed by 0 bases and J by 6 bases, 6 bases remained unmatched. The CDR3 spans 18 residues. CDR1 is LGHNA, CDR2 YNFKEQ, per germline. The CDR3 sequence: CASSQEGLAGGVMDTQYF. The CDR3 DNA reads TGTGCCAGCAGCCAAGAGGGACTAGCGGGAGGGGTCATGGATACGCAGTATTTT.

This clone was observed a handful of times. The chain couples TRBV4-1 to TRBJ2-7; D not certain. The CDR3 has 14 residues. Germline CDR1 reads MGHRA; CDR2 reads YSYEKL. Trimming cost V 0 bases and J 2 bases, with 8 bases left between them. The CDR3 loop reads CASSQDTPTYEQYF. The CDR3 DNA reads as TGCGCCAGCAGCCAAGATACACCCACCTACGAGCAGTACTTC.

There are a few counts of this clone. The V gene is TRBV4-3, the J gene TRBJ2-5; the match to TRBD1 covers 7 bases. V lost 3 bases to trimming and J lost 3 bases; unmatched junction nucleotides: 7. The CDR3 spans 15 residues. The V gene's germline CDR1 is LGHNA and CDR2 YSLEER. This chain's CDR3 is CASSQTPTGKETQYF. The CDR3 DNA follows: TGCGCCAGCAGCCAGACCCCGACAGGGAAAGAGACCCAGTACTTC.

Concerning this clone: One junction end does not reproduce the germline sequence, and a read error may be involved. Within the sample, other DNA sequences also encode this same CDR3. The genes are TRBV29-1 and TRBJ1-1, with D tentatively TRBD1 (6 bases). There are 13 residues in the CDR3. Germline lookup yields CDR1 SQVTM and CDR2 ANQGSEA. The CDR3 DNA is TGCAGCGCCGTACAGGGACGGATCACTGAGGCTTTCTTT. Translation: CSAVQGRITEAFF.

V is TRBV14 and J is TRBJ1-5, with D perhaps matching TRBD1 (5 bases). The CDR3 is 14 amino acids. The germline V and J ends were trimmed by 0 bases and 7 bases, with 10 bases remaining between them. The germline V gene has CDR1 SGHDN and CDR2 FVKESK. The CDR3 is CASSQDGGGQPQHF. The CDR3 nucleotides are TGTGCCAGCAGCCAAGATGGGGGGGGACAGCCCCAGCATTTT.

This chain uses TRBV9 with TRBJ2-6; TRBD1 matches at 10 bases. The V gene end was trimmed by 4 bases and the J gene end by 2 bases; junction bases not matched to a gene: 18. Germline CDR1 SGDLS, CDR2 YYNGEE. CDR3 length: 21 residues. In nucleotides, the CDR3 is TGTGCCAGCAGCCGGAGGTATGCTCCGGGACAGGGGCGCGCTGGGGCCAACGTCCTGACTTTC. Protein: CASSRRYAPGQGRAGANVLTF.

This clone was recorded once. This chain uses TRBV5-8 with TRBJ2-7; tentative D call: TRBD1 (6 bases). The ends were cut back, 3 bases at V and 8 bases at J, with 12 bases in the middle. The CDR3 has 12 residues. CDR1 is SGHTS and CDR2 is YDEGEE in the germline V gene. CDR3 loop: CASSSNQGKQYF. CDR3 DNA sequence: TGTGCCAGCAGCTCCAATCAGGGGAAGCAGTACTTC.

This clone was detected a few times. The chain is built from TRBV14 and TRBJ2-3, with 8 positions matching TRBD1. Germline CDR1 reads SGHDN; CDR2 reads FVKESK. The CDR3 runs to 16 residues. The junction had 6 bases not matched to a gene; V was cut back by 3 bases and J by 1 base. DNA for the CDR3: TGTGCCAGCAGCCAGAGTCAGACAGGGGGCACAGATACGCAGTATTTT. Amino acids: CASSQSQTGGTDTQYF.

This chain connects TRBV19 to TRBJ2-5, with TRBD2 as a possible D gene (5 bases). Germline V CDR1 and CDR2: LNHDA, SQIVND (reference sequence). V lost 6 bases to trimming and J lost 3 bases, with 11 bases between them. The CDR3 covers 13 residues. CDR3 sequence reads: CASRVGREETQYF. CDR3 in DNA: TGTGCCAGTAGGGTTGGGCGGGAAGAGACCCAGTACTTC.

The gene calls are TRBV7-3 and TRBJ2-2; 10 bases line up with TRBD2. The CDR3 extends over 15 amino acids. Trimming took 1 base from V and 7 from J; bases not matched to a gene: 3. CDR1 SGHTA and CDR2 FQGTGA come from the germline V gene. The CDR3 sequence: CASSLKSGGVGELFF. DNA for the CDR3: TGTGCCAGCAGCTTAAAGAGCGGGGGGGTCGGGGAGCTGTTTTTT.

This chain joins TRBV27 and TRBJ1-1; 8 bases match TRBD1. Germline CDR1 MNHEY, CDR2 SMNVEV (reference sequence). With V trimmed by 3 bases and J by 5 bases, 5 bases remained unmatched. This CDR3 contains 14 residues. The DNA for the CDR3 is TGTGCCAGCAGTTTCCTGACAGGGGTAACTGAAGCTTTCTTT. It encodes CASSFLTGVTEAFF.

The CDR3 here is CASGLSLNEQFF. CDR3 sequence (DNA): TGTGCTAGTGGTTTGAGCCTGAATGAGCAGTTCTTC. The chain couples TRBV12-5 to TRBJ2-1; no firm D call. CDR3 length equals 12 residues. CDR1 is LGHNT, CDR2 FRNRAP, per germline. Trimming stripped 2 bases from V and 7 bases from J, with 6 bases between.

The gene calls are TRBV19 and TRBJ2-5, with 7 bases lining up with TRBD1. The end of the DNA aligns better with TRBJ2-7, so the J call may be wrong. Germline CDR1 is LNHDA and CDR2 is SQIVND (reference sequence). The CDR3 sequence is 14 residues long. This CDR3 is CASRGQQPPYEQYF. CDR3 bases: TGTGCCAGTAGGGGACAGCAACCTCCCTACGAGCAGTACTTC.

This chain links TRBV7-8 with TRBJ2-7, with 10 nucleotides matching TRBD1. This CDR3 spans 18 amino acids. The trim removed 2 bases at V and 3 bases at J, leaving 13 bases unmatched. Germline values: CDR1 SGHVS, CDR2 FQNEAQ. The CDR3, as DNA: TGTGCCAGCAGCTTAAGGCCCTTTCCGGGACAGGGGAGCTACGAGCAGTACTTC. The encoded protein is CASSLRPFPGQGSYEQYF.